This T cell receptor beta chain is from a study of OX40 agonist ivuxolimab in advanced cancers. About the study: Dosing consisted of intravenous ivuxolimab at 0.01 to 10 mg/kg every 2 weeks.

Turning to this clone: Sequence at one end of the junction differs from germline and may be a read error. The sample has other DNA sequences that encode this CDR3 too.

This table comes from immunoSEQ multiplex PCR, and its TCRdb copy is limited to in-frame clones, with some not included. The sample yields 100,000 to 150,000 clones, approximately 92% seen once. The CDR3 totals 14 residues. Germline V gene lookup returns CDR1 SQVTM and CDR2 ANQGSEA. The input for sequencing was CD4+ or CD8+ T cells sorted from blood, taken in a trial of the OX40 agonist ivuxolimab. The TCR was taken from an adult with an advanced solid tumor such as melanoma, head and neck, liver or kidney cancer. V usage is TRBV29-1 and J usage is TRBJ1-5; 7 positions match TRBD1. The CDR3 sequence: CSVAMDRNNQPQHF. The DNA of the CDR3 is TGCAGCGTCGCCATGGACAGGAACAATCAGCCTCAGCATTTT.